This entry is about one T cell receptor beta chain. Its antigen is unidentified. These data come from a study of OX40 agonist ivuxolimab in advanced cancers. The table came from immunoSEQ multiplex PCR; TCRdb's copy has only in-frame clones and leaves some out. The data hold 75,000 to 100,000 clones, with about 90% observed a single time. The CDR3 contains 15 residues. In germline, CDR1 is SGHAT, CDR2 FQDESV (reference sequence). The V gene lost 3 bases and the J gene lost 3 bases, with 12 bases spanning the gap. Study observations and caveats: The study observed clonal expansion of CD4+ and CD8+ blood T cells by week 6 at 0.1 to 3.0 mg/kg. The authors did not determine the antigen specificity of the expanded peripheral T cells. Among the lowest peripheral clonal expansion occurred in 0.1-3.0 mg/kg partial responders.

Sequences were derived from CD4+ or CD8+ T cells sorted from blood, sampled in a trial of the OX40 agonist ivuxolimab. This TCR was recovered from an adult with an advanced solid tumor such as melanoma, head and neck, liver or kidney cancer. J is TRBJ1-5 and V is TRBV11-1, with a weak D call TRBD1 (5 bases). The CDR3 loop is CASSLDGTANQPQHF. In nucleotides, the CDR3 is TGTGCCAGCAGCTTGGACGGGACGGCCAATCAGCCCCAGCATTTT. Together with reference TRBV11-1 and TRBJ1-5, the CDR3 gives the full variable domain: EAEVAQSPRYKITEKSQAVAFWCDPISGHATLYWYRQILGQGPELLVQFQDESVVDDSQLPKDRFSAERLKGVDSTLKIQPAELGDSAMYLCASSLDGTANQPQHFGDGTRLSIL.